The clone carrying this T cell receptor beta chain has more than one count but fewer than ten. What it binds is not known. Germline assignment: CDR1 LNHNV and CDR2 YYDKDF (reference sequence). V lost 0 bases, J lost 4 bases, and 16 bases lay in between. This CDR3 contains 16 residues. Assembly of TCR beta libraries relied on iRepertoire HTBI primers together with Arm-PCR of CDR3 regions. One entry per CDR3 protein, called by TCRdb with MiXCR from the multiplex PCR reads. This sample carries hundreds of thousands of distinct CDR3 sequences, roughly 21% of them seen once, and the ten largest clones take less than 9%. The data belong to a study of regulatory T cells in long-lasting Graves disease. The time point is: persistent/refractory GD, antithyroid drugs over 5 years with positive TRAb. After RNA was extracted from PBMCs, the TCR library was made from it. Whole-study results and caveats: Rather than thyroid tissue, only peripheral blood underwent study. Persistent cases favored TRBV28, TRBJ1-2 and TRBJ2-5.

V and J are TRBV15 and TRBJ2-7; D is possibly TRBD2 (6 bases). The receptor was isolated from a female donor with Graves disease. The sequencing used peripheral blood mononuclear cells (PBMCs), collected when the disease was refractory, from a patient treated with antithyroid drugs. CDR3 sequence reads: CATSRDRSLASYEQYF. The CDR3 nucleotides are TGTGCCACCAGCAGAGATCGGTCACTAGCATCTTACGAGCAGTACTTC.